This T cell receptor (beta chain) comes out of a study of blood T cells in healthy people across ages. Each sample yielded at least 6 million isolated PBMCs. Each sample provided at least 5.5 micrograms of extracted total RNA. The second PCR ran roughly 6 to 11 cycles with a sample-barcoded 5' primer and J-beta primers. MiXCR, applied by TCRdb to the 5' RACE reads, yields one record per CDR3 protein. The table shows about 750,000 distinct CDR3 sequences, with 53% occurring only once. The receptor was derived from a man aged 80 or over in good health. The material sequenced was blood.

The CDR3 DNA is TGTGCCAGCACCCCTTTTGGGCGGAATTCACCCCTCCACTTT. Its translation: CASTPFGRNSPLHF. The genes are TRBV7-6 and TRBJ1-6; D gene unclear. Germline loops: CDR1 SGHVS, CDR2 FNYEAQ. V lost 7 bases and J lost 7, with 14 bases in between. This CDR3 is 14 amino acids long.